This entry lists 14 T cell receptor beta chains sequenced from one sample in a study of T cell repertoires in cytomegalovirus infection. TCRdb redid the calling of the reads with MiXCR, one entry per CDR3 protein. Of more than 300,000 distinct CDR3 sequences listed, roughly 34% are singletons. These receptors have no known antigen. Specimen: cultured PBMCs, collected from culture after CMV antigen stimulation. These receptors originate from a human donor in good health (CMV status not recorded). Some clones in this sample may be carry-over from other donors' samples.

In this sample, this clonotype turned up a few times. V and J are TRBV7-7 and TRBJ2-5, with 9 bases matching TRBD1. V trimming: 4 bases; J trimming: 5 bases; junction bases outside the gene matches: 5. Germline values: CDR1 SSHAT, CDR2 FNYEAQ (reference sequence). This CDR3 comprises 14 residues. In nucleotides, the CDR3 is TGTGCCAGCAGCTCGGACAGGGGCATGGAGACCCAGTACTTC. This translates into CASSSDRGMETQYF.

The rearrangement links TRBV11-3 to TRBJ2-3; D is uncertain. V gave up 5 bases and J gave up 6 bases, with 3 bases separating them. This CDR3 region has 10 residues. The germline CDR1 and CDR2 sequences are SGHNT and YENEEA. The CDR3 loop reads CASSGDTQYF. The CDR3, as DNA: TGTGCCAGCAGCGGGGATACGCAGTATTTT.

This clonotype was detected many times. The rearrangement links TRBV7-3 to TRBJ2-1; TRBD1 might be the D (6 bases). V was trimmed by 5 bases and J by 3 bases, leaving 14 bases between them. The CDR3 has 15 residues. Germline V gene data show CDR1 as SGHTA and CDR2 as FQGTGA. The CDR3 DNA reads as TGTGCCAGCAGCCGGACCGGGGACAACTACAATGAGCAGTTCTTC. Translating gives CASSRTGDNYNEQFF.

This chain connects TRBV4-1 to TRBJ1-4; D gene unclear. Germline CDR1 is MGHRA and CDR2 is YSYEKL. Deletions cut 0 bases from V and 8 bases from J, with 13 bases between. CDR3 length equals 15 residues. The CDR3 nucleotides are TGCGCCAGCAGCCAAGAGGGAAGGGAGAGGGAAAAACTGTTTTTT. Translating gives CASSQEGREREKLFF.

The sample holds many counts of this clonotype. This chain uses TRBV7-9 with TRBJ2-5; a possible D gene is TRBD2 (7 bases). Germline CDR1 is SEHNR and CDR2 is FQNEAQ (reference sequence). The CDR3 runs to 18 residues. The V end lost 9 bases, the J end lost 5 bases, and 31 bases lay between the germline ends. The CDR3: CARLPFNQLRRGGETQYF. The CDR3, as DNA: TGTGCCAGACTCCCTTTCAACCAGCTTAGAAGGGGGGGCGAGACCCAGTACTTC.

This clonotype has just a few counts. The CDR3 here is CASSSVSGIFSGANVLTF. The CDR3 DNA is TGTGCCAGCAGTTCTGTTTCCGGGATCTTCTCTGGGGCCAACGTCCTGACTTTC. The chain recombines TRBV28 with TRBJ2-6; a weak D match, TRBD2 (5 bases). Germline CDR1 MDHEN, CDR2 SYDVKM. Deletions cut 4 bases from V and 0 bases from J, with 16 bases between. This CDR3 has 18 residues.

This chain uses TRBV14 with TRBJ2-5, with 9 bases that match TRBD2. Germline V gene sequence: CDR1 SGHDN, CDR2 FVKESK. The CDR3 totals 16 residues. V lost 4 bases to trimming and J lost 4 bases; unmatched junction nucleotides: 10. CDR3 coding DNA: TGTGCCAGCAGCCTTACACGAAGCGGGAGGTTAGAGACCCAGTACTTC. This codes for CASSLTRSGRLETQYF.

This clonotype has more than one count but fewer than ten. This chain links TRBV7-9 with TRBJ2-1; TRBD2 matches at 11 bases. The CDR3 is 15 amino acids. Germline CDR1 SEHNR, CDR2 FQNEAQ (reference sequence). With V trimmed by 5 bases and J by 9 bases, 9 bases remained unmatched. The CDR3 is CASSPTSGSFSEQFF. For the CDR3, the DNA is TGTGCCAGCAGCCCAACTAGCGGGAGCTTTAGTGAGCAGTTCTTC.

This chain's CDR3 is CASTPGDNYGYTF. The CDR3 nucleotides read TGTGCCAGCACCCCTGGGGATAACTATGGCTACACCTTC. The rearrangement joins TRBV28 to TRBJ1-2; D uncertain. Trimming took off 7 bases at V and 1 base at J, with 10 bases between the two ends. The CDR3 has 13 amino acids. From germline, CDR1 is MDHEN and CDR2 SYDVKM.

V and J are TRBV4-3 and TRBJ2-1; 8 positions agree with TRBD2. Germline values: CDR1 LGHNA, CDR2 YSLEER. This CDR3 region has 16 residues. Trimming at V came to 4 bases and at J to 6 bases, leaving 11 bases not matched to a gene. CDR3 in DNA: TGCGCCAGCAGCCCACGAGGAGCGGGAGATTTCAATGAGCAGTTCTTC. This encodes CASSPRGAGDFNEQFF.

The chain recombines TRBV7-9 with TRBJ2-3; 10 positions agree with TRBD2. V shed 2 bases and J 2 bases; nucleotides not matched to a gene: 4. The CDR3 sequence is 16 residues long. The V gene's germline CDR1 is SEHNR and CDR2 FQNEAQ (reference sequence). The CDR3 loop reads CASSLRLAGNTDTQYF. The CDR3 bases are TGTGCCAGCAGCTTACGACTAGCGGGCAACACAGATACGCAGTATTTT.

This clonotype was counted only a few times. This chain uses TRBV19 with TRBJ2-1, with TRBD2 matching 9 bases. V gave up 3 bases and J gave up 0 bases; unmatched junction bases: 9. The CDR3 spans 18 residues. Germline CDR1 reads LNHDA; CDR2 reads SQIVND (reference sequence). CDR3 sequence (DNA): TGTGCCAGTAGTATCGTAGCGGGAGAGATTAGCTCCTACAATGAGCAGTTCTTC. Its protein product is CASSIVAGEISSYNEQFF.

The V call is TRBV7-2, the J call TRBJ1-2; D uncertain. The CDR3 has 14 amino acids. Germline-derived CDR1 and CDR2 are SGHTA and FQGNSA. Deletions cut 3 bases from V and 5 bases from J, with 13 bases between. CDR3 bases: TGTGCCAGCAGCTTCGACGGGGTGGCGTATGGCTACACCTTC. This translates into CASSFDGVAYGYTF.

This clonotype was detected only a few times. This sequence joins TRBV20-1 and TRBJ2-3; 16 bases fit TRBD2. Germline V gives CDR1 DFQATT, CDR2 SNEGSKA (reference sequence). Losses at the gene ends were 5 bases for V and 2 bases for J; bases not matched to a gene: 7. The CDR3 covers 17 residues. CDR3 loop: CSAWAGTSGRATDTQYF. The CDR3 DNA follows: TGCAGTGCTTGGGCCGGGACTAGCGGGAGGGCCACAGATACGCAGTATTTT.